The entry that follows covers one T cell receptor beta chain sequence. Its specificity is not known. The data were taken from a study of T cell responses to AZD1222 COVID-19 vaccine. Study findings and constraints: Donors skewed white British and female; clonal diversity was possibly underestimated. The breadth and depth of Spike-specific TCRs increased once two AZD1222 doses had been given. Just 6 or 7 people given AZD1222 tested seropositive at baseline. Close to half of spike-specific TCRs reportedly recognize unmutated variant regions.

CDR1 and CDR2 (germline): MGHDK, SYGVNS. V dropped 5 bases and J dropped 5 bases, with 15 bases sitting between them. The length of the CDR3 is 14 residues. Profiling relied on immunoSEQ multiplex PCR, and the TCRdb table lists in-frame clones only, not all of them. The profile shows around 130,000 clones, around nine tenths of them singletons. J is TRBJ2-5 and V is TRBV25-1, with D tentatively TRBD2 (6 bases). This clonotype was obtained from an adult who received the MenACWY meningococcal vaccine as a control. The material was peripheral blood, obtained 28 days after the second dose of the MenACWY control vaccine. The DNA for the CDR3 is TGTGCCAGCAGTCCCCTTTCGGGGAGGGAGACCCAGTACTTC. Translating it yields CASSPLSGRETQYF.